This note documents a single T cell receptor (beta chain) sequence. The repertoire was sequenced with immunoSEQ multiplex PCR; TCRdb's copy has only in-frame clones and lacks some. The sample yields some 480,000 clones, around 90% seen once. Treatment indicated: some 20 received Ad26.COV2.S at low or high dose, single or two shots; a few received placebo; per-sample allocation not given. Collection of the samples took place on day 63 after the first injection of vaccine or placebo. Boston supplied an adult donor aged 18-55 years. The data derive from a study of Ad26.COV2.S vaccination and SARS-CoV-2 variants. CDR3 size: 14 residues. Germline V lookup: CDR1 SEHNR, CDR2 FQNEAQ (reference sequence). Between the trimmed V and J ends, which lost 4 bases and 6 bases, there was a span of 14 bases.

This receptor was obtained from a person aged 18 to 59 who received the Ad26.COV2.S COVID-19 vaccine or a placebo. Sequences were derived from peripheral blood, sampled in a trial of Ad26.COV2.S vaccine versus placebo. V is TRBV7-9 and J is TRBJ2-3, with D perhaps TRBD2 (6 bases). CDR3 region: CASSSRDLKDTQYF. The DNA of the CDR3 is TGTGCCAGCAGCTCGAGGGACTTAAAGGATACGCAGTATTTT.